This is a list of T cell receptor beta chains from one sample in a study of cytomegalovirus exposure and HLA in healthy donors. Sequenced by immunoSEQ multiplex PCR; TCRdb stores in-frame clones only, minus some. The repertoire has more than 150,000 clones, 77% of them found once; the top ten carry about 1.5%. Sequencing was done on a sample of PBMCs. The receptor set was obtained from a man aged 18 to 29 in good health and CMV-seronegative. Each CDR3 is given with its conserved first and last residue. D genes are given only for firm matches. Clone size is given for some rows only: seen once, a few or many times, or a class if the clone is expanded.

D gene,V gene,J gene,clone size,CDR3 protein,CDR3 DNA
NA,TRBV7-9,TRBJ2-2,once,CASSRGGTGELFF,TGTGCCAGCAGCAGGGGGGGCACCGGGGAGCTGTTTTTT
TRBD2,TRBV15,TRBJ2-7,NA,CATSRDLTSGMTYEQYF,TGTGCCACCAGCAGAGACCTTACTAGCGGCATGACCTACGAGCAGTACTTC
NA,TRBV19,TRBJ2-2,NA,CASRDRGETGELFF,TGTGCCAGTAGGGATCGGGGAGAAACCGGGGAGCTGTTTTTT
NA,TRBV4-3,TRBJ2-7,NA,CASSQGREPSYEQYF,TGCGCCAGCAGCCAAGGGAGGGAGCCCTCCTACGAGCAGTACTTC
TRBD2,TRBV7-2,TRBJ2-1,NA,CASSLETSGGWYEQFF,TGTGCCAGCAGCTTAGAGACTAGCGGGGGGTGGTATGAGCAGTTCTTC
TRBD1,TRBV19,TRBJ1-2,few,CASSPTRDSFFHGYTF,TGTGCCAGTAGTCCGACTCGGGACAGTTTTTTTCATGGCTACACCTTC
TRBD2,TRBV7-6,TRBJ2-2,NA,CASSRLSGRVTGELFF,TGTGCCAGCAGCCGACTTAGCGGGAGGGTCACCGGGGAGCTGTTTTTT
NA,TRBV9,TRBJ2-1,NA,CASGGGDSSYNEQFF,TGTGCCAGCGGGGGCGGGGACAGCTCCTACAATGAGCAGTTCTTC
NA,TRBV4-3,TRBJ2-1,few,CASSQDMRSNEQFF,TGCGCCAGCAGCCAAGATATGCGGAGCAATGAGCAGTTCTTC
NA,TRBV10-3,TRBJ1-5,once,CAISEADSSNQPQHF,TGTGCCATCAGTGAGGCGGACAGTAGCAATCAGCCCCAGCATTTT
TRBD1,TRBV5-1,TRBJ1-2,NA,CASSLGGSTGGPNYGYTF,TGCGCCAGCAGCTTGGGTGGCTCGACAGGGGGCCCAAACTATGGCTACACCTTC
TRBD1,TRBV18,TRBJ2-7,NA,CASSPPPGTASYEQYF,TGTGCCAGCTCACCTCCCCCCGGGACAGCCTCCTACGAGCAGTACTTC
TRBD1,TRBV10-3,TRBJ2-7,once,CATLGTAYEQYF,TGTGCCACCTTAGGGACAGCCTACGAGCAGTACTTC
NA,TRBV6-1,TRBJ2-7,NA,CASSEVFGTHQSEQYF,TGTGCCAGCAGTGAAGTTTTTGGGACTCACCAGAGCGAGCAGTACTTC
NA,TRBV7-6,TRBJ2-3,NA,CASSLRLASDTQYF,TGTGCCAGCAGCTTAAGGCTAGCGTCAGATACGCAGTATTTT
NA,TRBV7-2,TRBJ2-2,NA,CASSLFMQTPRELFF,TGTGCCAGCAGCTTGTTTATGCAGACACCCCGGGAGCTGTTTTTT
NA,TRBV19,TRBJ2-7,NA,CASKETALGYEQYF,TGTGCCAGTAAAGAGACAGCCCTCGGGTACGAGCAGTACTTC
TRBD2,TRBV13,TRBJ2-3,NA,CASSPRLAGVDTQYF,TGTGCCAGCAGCCCCCGACTAGCGGGGGTAGATACGCAGTATTTT
NA,TRBV7-7,TRBJ1-1,NA,CASSLQWNTEAFF,TGTGCTAGCAGCTTGCAGTGGAACACTGAAGCTTTCTTT
TRBD2,TRBV7-2,TRBJ2-5,NA,CASSSRGGAGGLETQYF,TGTGCCAGCAGCTCCCGTGGGGGGGCGGGGGGGCTAGAGACCCAGTACTTC
TRBD2,TRBV5-1,TRBJ2-2,NA,CASSATSGVNTGELFF,TGCGCCAGCAGCGCAACTAGCGGGGTGAACACCGGGGAGCTGTTTTTT
TRBD1,TRBV7-9,TRBJ1-1,NA,CASSLGTGVGTEAFF,TGTGCCAGCAGCTTGGGAACAGGGGTCGGCACTGAAGCTTTCTTT
TRBD1,TRBV7-8,TRBJ1-2,NA,CASSFSTGTGGYGYTF,TGTGCCAGCAGCTTTTCAACCGGGACAGGGGGCTATGGCTACACCTTC
TRBD1,TRBV27,TRBJ1-6,NA,CASSEGQARSYNSPLHF,TGTGCCAGCAGTGAGGGACAGGCCCGCTCCTATAATTCACCCCTCCACTTT
NA,TRBV27,TRBJ2-1,NA,CASSLFGDKYNEQFF,TGTGCCAGCAGTTTATTTGGGGACAAGTACAATGAGCAGTTCTTC
NA,TRBV11-1,TRBJ2-3,NA,CASSLAGGADTQYF,TGTGCCAGCAGCTTAGCAGGGGGGGCAGATACGCAGTATTTT
TRBD1,TRBV7-9,TRBJ1-6,NA,CASSLGDRVDSPLHF,TGTGCCAGCAGCTTAGGGGACAGGGTTGATTCACCCCTCCACTTT
NA,TRBV10-3,TRBJ1-5,NA,CAISESGGDSQPQHF,TGTGCCATCAGTGAGTCGGGGGGTGATAGTCAGCCCCAGCATTTT
NA,TRBV19,TRBJ1-2,once,CASSILQGGGYTF,TGTGCCAGTAGTATATTGCAGGGTGGAGGCTACACCTTC
TRBD1,TRBV5-6,TRBJ2-1,NA,CASGVPGGPVSEQFF,TGTGCCAGCGGCGTACCAGGGGGCCCAGTTAGTGAGCAGTTCTTC
NA,TRBV27,TRBJ2-1,NA,CASRSQKGPRSYNEQFF,TGTGCCAGCAGATCCCAAAAGGGGCCCCGCTCCTACAATGAGCAGTTCTTC
NA,TRBV11-2,TRBJ1-4,NA,CASRGGLNEKLFF,TGTGCCAGCAGAGGAGGACTCAATGAAAAACTGTTTTTT
TRBD2,TRBV10-3,TRBJ2-3,NA,CATGRGTSTDTQYF,TGTGCCACCGGGAGGGGAACTAGCACAGATACGCAGTATTTT
TRBD1,TRBV7-9,TRBJ1-6,NA,CSSSVWVGTGVAPLHF,TGTTCCAGCAGCGTATGGGTTGGGACAGGGGTTGCACCCCTCCACTTT
TRBD2,TRBV27,TRBJ2-2,NA,CASSSTSGGSGELFF,TGTGCCAGCAGTTCGACTAGCGGGGGGTCCGGGGAGCTGTTTTTT
TRBD1,TRBV6-5,TRBJ1-1,few,CASSYSPGGTEAFF,TGTGCCAGCAGTTACTCCCCAGGGGGCACTGAAGCTTTCTTT
TRBD2,TRBV5-1,TRBJ2-1,once,CASSLELAGAYEQFF,TGCGCCAGCAGCTTGGAACTAGCGGGAGCCTATGAGCAGTTCTTC
TRBD1,TRBV6-6,TRBJ2-5,NA,CASSYPQGAREQYF,TGTGCCAGCAGTTACCCTCAGGGGGCAAGGGAGCAGTACTTC
NA,TRBV18,TRBJ1-1,NA,CASSPRAGYTEAFF,TGTGCCAGCTCACCACGGGCGGGATACACTGAAGCTTTCTTT
NA,TRBV25-1,TRBJ2-7,NA,CASKDPHGVQYF,TGTGCCAGCAAAGATCCCCACGGGGTGCAGTACTTC
NA,TRBV4-3,TRBJ1-1,few,CASSQDRSLAEAFF,TGCGCCAGCAGCCAAGATCGGAGCCTAGCTGAAGCTTTCTTT
NA,TRBV5-4,TRBJ2-2,NA,CASSTNGPGNTGELFF,TGTGCCAGCAGTACTAACGGCCCCGGGAACACCGGGGAGCTGTTTTTT
TRBD1,TRBV7-3,TRBJ2-5,NA,CASSKQGADETQYF,TGTGCCAGCAGCAAACAGGGGGCTGACGAGACCCAGTACTTC
TRBD1,TRBV10-3,TRBJ1-1,NA,CAISGDSNTEAFF,TGTGCCATCAGTGGGGACAGTAACACTGAAGCTTTCTTT
NA,TRBV7-9,TRBJ2-7,NA,CASTYGGAGEQYF,TGTGCCAGCACCTACGGCGGGGCAGGGGAGCAGTACTTC
TRBD2,TRBV4-1,TRBJ2-1,NA,CASSLGTSGHNEQFF,TGCGCCAGCAGCCTTGGGACTAGCGGACACAATGAGCAGTTCTTC
TRBD1,TRBV6-5,TRBJ2-5,NA,CASSDRVQTQYF,TGTGCCAGCAGTGACAGGGTACAGACCCAGTACTTC
TRBD1,TRBV5-1,TRBJ1-5,NA,CARTGQGAGGNQPQHF,TGCGCCAGAACCGGGCAGGGGGCAGGGGGCAATCAGCCCCAGCATTTT
TRBD2,TRBV7-3,TRBJ2-1,NA,CASSLVGGVYNEQFF,TGTGCCAGCAGCTTGGTGGGGGGGGTCTACAATGAGCAGTTCTTC
NA,TRBV7-8,TRBJ2-2,NA,CASSFQAGELFF,TGTGCCAGCAGCTTCCAGGCCGGGGAGCTGTTTTTT
TRBD1,TRBV13,TRBJ2-1,NA,CASSLTGGSYNEQFF,TGTGCCAGCAGCTTAACAGGGGGCTCCTACAATGAGCAGTTCTTC
NA,TRBV7-6,TRBJ2-7,NA,CASSLRPRTLGGEQYF,TGTGCCAGCAGCCTCCGACCTCGAACACTTGGCGGCGAGCAGTACTTC
NA,TRBV7-2,TRBJ2-2,NA,CASSLHRAGELFF,TGTGCCAGCAGCTTACACAGGGCTGGGGAGCTGTTTTTT